The 19 T cell receptor beta chains below were found in one sample sequenced in a study of radiation and T cells in renal cell carcinoma. Profiling relied on immunoSEQ multiplex PCR, and the TCRdb table lists in-frame clones only, not all of them. This sample has more than 75,000 clones; about four fifths occur once, and the top ten carry almost 6.5%. Time point in this sample: baseline pretreatment blood. Treatment defined: 15 Gy SBRT to primary tumor, nephrectomy 4 weeks later. The specimen was blood, collected from a patient whose treatment included radiotherapy and nephrectomy. Receptors originate from a man between 60 and 75 years old with renal cell carcinoma.

This clone was seen only a few times. This sequence joins TRBV9 and TRBJ2-7; 8 positions agree with TRBD1. The CDR3 sequence is 15 residues long. Germline V CDR1 and CDR2: SGDLS, YYNGEE. Losses at the gene ends were 2 bases for V and 4 bases for J; bases not matched to a gene: 8. DNA for the CDR3: TGTGCCAGCAGCGTCTCGACAGGGGTAGAGTACGAGCAGTACTTC. It yields the protein CASSVSTGVEYEQYF.

This chain joins TRBV5-1 and TRBJ2-2, with TRBD2 as a possible D gene (6 bases). Per germline, CDR1 SGHRS and CDR2 YFSETQ. V lost 3 bases, J lost 6 bases, and 12 bases lay in between. The CDR3 runs to 14 residues. The CDR3 loop is CASSSGTLAGELFF. In DNA, the CDR3 is TGCGCCAGCAGCTCGGGGACTCTAGCCGGGGAGCTGTTTTTT.

V gene TRBV9 combines with J gene TRBJ2-2; the match to TRBD1 covers 9 bases. The CDR3 has 16 amino acids. V dropped 0 bases and J dropped 6; count of bases not matched to a gene: 6. CDR1 is SGDLS and CDR2 is YYNGEE in the germline V gene. CDR3 residues: CASSVEGQGFAGELFF. The CDR3 bases are TGTGCCAGCAGCGTAGAGGGACAGGGTTTCGCCGGGGAGCTGTTTTTT.

V and J are TRBV5-8 and TRBJ2-7; tentative D call: TRBD1 (6 bases). CDR3 length: 12 residues. Trimming shortened V by 2 bases and J by 5 bases, and 8 bases separated the two germline ends. Germline V CDR1 and CDR2: SGHTS, YDEGEE. CDR3 DNA: TGTGCCAGCAGCTTTGCAGGGGACGAGCAGTACTTC. Residues: CASSFAGDEQYF.

This chain uses TRBV10-1 with TRBJ2-7; 9 bases map to TRBD1. V was clipped by 5 bases and J by 6 bases; unmatched bases: 5. Germline CDR1 reads WNHNN; CDR2 reads SYGVQD (reference sequence). This CDR3 spans 13 amino acids. CDR3 in amino acids: CASSRDRDREQYF. In DNA, the CDR3 is TGCGCCAGCAGTCGGGACAGGGACCGCGAGCAGTACTTC.

The rearrangement joins TRBV4-3 to TRBJ2-3; possibly TRBD2 for D (6 bases). Per the germline V gene, CDR1 is LGHNA and CDR2 is YSLEER. V dropped 3 bases and J dropped 2 bases, with 12 bases sitting between them. The CDR3 is 15 residues long. Here the CDR3 reads CASSHGAGSTDTQYF. CDR3 DNA sequence: TGCGCCAGCAGCCACGGGGCGGGATCCACAGATACGCAGTATTTT.

The chain links TRBV7-9 to TRBJ2-7; D possibly corresponds to TRBD1 (6 bases). The germline V and J ends were trimmed by 4 bases and 3 bases, with 13 bases remaining between them. Germline loops: CDR1 SEHNR, CDR2 FQNEAQ (reference sequence). The CDR3 covers 14 residues. CDR3: CASSSGGVSYEQYF. The DNA of the CDR3 is TGTGCCAGCAGCTCTGGGGGCGTGAGCTACGAGCAGTACTTC.

This clone was picked up a small number of times. The chain links TRBV18 to TRBJ2-2; no clear D. CDR1 is KGHSH and CDR2 is LQKENI in the germline V gene. Trimming removed 2 bases from V and 4 bases from J, with 5 bases in between. The CDR3 runs to 13 residues. CDR3 bases: TGTGCCAGCTCACCAGATCTCACCGGGGAGCTGTTTTTT. This gives the protein CASSPDLTGELFF.

This chain joins TRBV7-8 and TRBJ2-5, with 7 bases identical to TRBD2. The CDR3 extends over 16 amino acids. From germline, CDR1 is SGHVS and CDR2 FQNEAQ. Trimming took 2 bases from V and 2 from J; bases not matched to a gene: 8. The CDR3 bases are TGTGCCAGCAGCTTACTAGCGGAGCCGGGACAAGAGACCCAGTACTTC. It codes for CASSLLAEPGQETQYF.

The chain has TRBV7-3 and TRBJ2-5; D perhaps matches TRBD1 (6 bases). Trimming pared 1 base from V and 4 bases from J, leaving 7 bases between. CDR1 and CDR2 (germline): SGHTA, FQGTGA. The CDR3 is 13 residues long. The DNA for the CDR3 is TGTGCCAGCAGCTTAAGGGGGCCAGAGACCCAGTACTTC. The encoded protein is CASSLRGPETQYF.

The V call is TRBV6-5, the J call TRBJ2-1; 9 bases line up with TRBD1. The V and J ends lost 8 bases and 2 bases, in that order; junction bases with no gene match: 7. Germline assignment: CDR1 MNHEY and CDR2 SVGAGI. The CDR3 sequence is 15 residues long. For the CDR3, the DNA is TGTGCCAGCGGAGACAGGGGGGGAGCCTACAATGAGCAGTTCTTC. It encodes CASGDRGGAYNEQFF.

The V call is TRBV29-1, the J call TRBJ2-1; 9 bases match TRBD1. With 7 bases clipped from V and 3 bases from J, the junction kept 4 bases outside the gene matches. From germline, CDR1 is SQVTM and CDR2 ANQGSEA. CDR3 length equals 13 residues. CDR3 DNA sequence: TGCAGCGCGGGACAGGGTTTCTACAATGAGCAGTTCTTC. It codes for CSAGQGFYNEQFF.

The rearrangement uses TRBV30 and TRBJ1-5; perhaps TRBD1 as D (6 bases). Germline lookup yields CDR1 GTSNPN and CDR2 SVGIG (reference sequence). The CDR3 contains 13 residues. Deletions cut 3 bases from V and 3 bases from J, with 9 bases between. The CDR3 here is CAWRRTVNQPQHF. As DNA, the CDR3 is TGTGCCTGGAGAAGGACAGTCAATCAGCCCCAGCATTTT. Variable domain in full (rest from reference TRBV30 and TRBJ1-5): SQTIHQWPATLVQPVGSPLSLECTVEGTSNPNLYWYRQAAGRGLQLLFYSVGIGQISSEVPQNLSASRPQDRQFILSSKKLLLSDSGFYLCAWRRTVNQPQHFGDGTRLSIL.

This chain joins TRBV7-9 and TRBJ2-2; maybe TRBD1 (6 bases). V was trimmed by 6 bases and J by 6 bases, leaving 20 bases between them. The CDR3 has 16 residues. Germline CDR1 SEHNR, CDR2 FQNEAQ (reference sequence). CDR3 in amino acids: CASRLDSLAPPGELFF. The CDR3 DNA follows: TGTGCCAGCAGATTGGACAGTCTGGCACCCCCCGGGGAGCTGTTTTTT.

The chain is built from TRBV11-2 and TRBJ2-7; 7 bases fit TRBD1. V was pared by 0 bases and J by 5 bases, with 4 bases of the junction left unmatched. The CDR3 loop spans 14 amino acids. Germline V gives CDR1 SGHAT, CDR2 FQNNGV. For the CDR3, the DNA is TGTGCCAGCAGCTTAGACAGGGGGTCAGACGAGCAGTACTTC. This codes for CASSLDRGSDEQYF.

The chain uses TRBV6-1 and TRBJ2-3; D is uncertain. Germline V CDR1 and CDR2: MNHNS, SASEGT. Trimming took 4 bases from V and 6 from J, leaving 23 bases between them. This CDR3 is 17 amino acids long. The CDR3 DNA reads as TGTGCCAGCAGTGGACCTCTAAGCCGAGGCAGGAAGGATACGCAGTATTTT. Translation: CASSGPLSRGRKDTQYF.

The chain employs TRBV28 and TRBJ2-1, with TRBD1 matching 8 bases. The CDR3 sequence is 14 residues long. Unmatched junction bases numbered 6, after V lost 4 bases and J lost 7 bases. The germline gives CDR1 MDHEN, CDR2 SYDVKM. CDR3 sequence reads: CASSYYQGANEQFF. In DNA, the CDR3 is TGTGCCAGCAGTTACTACCAGGGGGCGAATGAGCAGTTCTTC.

This chain joins TRBV30 and TRBJ2-7, with D perhaps TRBD2 (6 bases). This CDR3 has 15 amino acids. Looked up from germline, CDR1 is GTSNPN and CDR2 is SVGIG (reference sequence). Trimming pared 2 bases from V and 6 bases from J, leaving 20 bases between. In DNA, the CDR3 is TGTGCCTGGAGTACAGCTCTAGCGATGTTGGGCGAGCAGTACTTC. This translates into CAWSTALAMLGEQYF.

This clone showed up just a few times. The rearrangement uses TRBV9 and TRBJ2-3, with 13 nucleotides matching TRBD2. The germline gives CDR1 SGDLS, CDR2 YYNGEE. The CDR3 totals 16 residues. Trimming took 0 bases from V and 6 from J; bases not matched to a gene: 4. CDR3 in amino acids: CASSVGLAGGVDTQYF. DNA for the CDR3: TGTGCCAGCAGCGTAGGACTAGCGGGAGGAGTGGATACGCAGTATTTT.